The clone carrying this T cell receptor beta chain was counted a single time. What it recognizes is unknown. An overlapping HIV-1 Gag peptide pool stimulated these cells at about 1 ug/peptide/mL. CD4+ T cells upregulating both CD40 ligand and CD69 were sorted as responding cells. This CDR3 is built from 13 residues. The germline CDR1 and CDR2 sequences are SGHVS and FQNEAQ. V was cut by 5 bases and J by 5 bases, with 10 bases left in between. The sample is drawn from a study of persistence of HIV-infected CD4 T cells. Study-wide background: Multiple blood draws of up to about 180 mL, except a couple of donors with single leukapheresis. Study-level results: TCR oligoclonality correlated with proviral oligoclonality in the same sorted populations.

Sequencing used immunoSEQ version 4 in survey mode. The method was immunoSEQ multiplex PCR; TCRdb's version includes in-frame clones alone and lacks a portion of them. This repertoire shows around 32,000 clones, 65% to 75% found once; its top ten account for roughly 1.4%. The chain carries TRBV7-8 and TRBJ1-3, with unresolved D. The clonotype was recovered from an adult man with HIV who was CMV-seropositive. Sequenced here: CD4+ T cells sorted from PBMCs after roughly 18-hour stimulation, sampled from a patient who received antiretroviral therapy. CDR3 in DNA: TGTGCCAGCAGCCCAGTAACAAGAAACACCATATATTTT. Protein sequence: CASSPVTRNTIYF.